This entry concerns a single TCR beta chain. This receptor's antigen is unknown. Per-base qualities were not stored, and no clone one base away is much larger. The library was built by means of the immunoSEQ multiplex PCR assay. TCRdb took this table from immuneACCESS and kept in-frame rearrangements with V and J called. Such tables lack part of the clones; where checked against another copy, unresolved V genes explain under half of the gap, and the rest is unexplained. Within this sample are some 170,000 clones, with approximately 96% of them counted one time only. The top ten constitute just over 1% of the sample. The data were obtained in a study of control samples from healthy donors and cancer patients (dated by TCRdb to 2020 to 2021). Reading from cysteine to phenylalanine, the CDR3 counts 12 amino acids. The sequence is cut down to CDR3 DNA, 36 bases in frame from base 1. Between the V and J ends, shortened by 5 bases and 8 bases respectively, the junction contains 10 bases. Based on the germline V gene, the CDR1 and CDR2 sequences are MNHEY and SVGEGT.

The specimen was blood. The chain is encoded by TRBV6-2 or TRBV6-3 joined to TRBJ2-1; no D gene call is confident. The TCR sequence derives from a woman aged 25-40 years in good health. The nucleotides are TGTGCCAGCAGTGGGTATTGGGATGAGCAGTTCTTC. This sequence encodes CASSGYWDEQFF.